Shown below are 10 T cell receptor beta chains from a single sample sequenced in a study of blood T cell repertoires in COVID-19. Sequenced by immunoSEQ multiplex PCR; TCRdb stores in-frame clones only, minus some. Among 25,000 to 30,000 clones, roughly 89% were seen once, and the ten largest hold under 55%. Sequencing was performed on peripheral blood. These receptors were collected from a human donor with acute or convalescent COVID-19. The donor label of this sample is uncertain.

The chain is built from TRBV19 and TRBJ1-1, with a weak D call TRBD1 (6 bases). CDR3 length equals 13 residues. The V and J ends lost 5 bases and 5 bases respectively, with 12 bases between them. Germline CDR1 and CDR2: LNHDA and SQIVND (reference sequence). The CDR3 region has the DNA TGTGCCAGTAGTTCAGGGGCGTGGACTGAAGCTTTCTTT. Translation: CASSSGAWTEAFF.

The CDR3 sequence is CATSWDRLAGNNEQFF. The CDR3 coding sequence is TGTGCCACCAGTTGGGATCGGCTAGCGGGGAACAATGAGCAGTTCTTC. This chain joins TRBV24-1 and TRBJ2-1, with 9 nucleotides matching TRBD2. This CDR3 comprises 16 residues. V lost 6 bases to trimming and J lost 5 bases; unmatched junction nucleotides: 10. The germline CDR1 and CDR2 sequences are KGHDR and SFDVKD.

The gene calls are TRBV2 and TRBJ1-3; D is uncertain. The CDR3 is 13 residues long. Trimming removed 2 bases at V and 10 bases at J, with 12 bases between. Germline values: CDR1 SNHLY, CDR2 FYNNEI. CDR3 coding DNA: TGTGCCAGCAGTGAAAGTGTCCGGTCGACCATATATTTT. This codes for CASSESVRSTIYF.

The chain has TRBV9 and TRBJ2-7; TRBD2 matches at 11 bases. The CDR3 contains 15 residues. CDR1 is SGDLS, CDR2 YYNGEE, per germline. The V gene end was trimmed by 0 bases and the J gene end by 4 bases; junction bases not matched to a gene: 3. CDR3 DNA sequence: TGTGCCAGCAGCGTAGCTAGCGGGAGGCCGTACGAGCAGTACTTC. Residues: CASSVASGRPYEQYF.

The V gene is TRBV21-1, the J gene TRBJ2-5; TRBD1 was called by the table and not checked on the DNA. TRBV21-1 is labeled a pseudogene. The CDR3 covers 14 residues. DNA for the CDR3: TGTGCCAGCATTCGCTCGGACAGCCAGGGGACCCAGTACTTC. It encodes CASIRSDSQGTQYF.

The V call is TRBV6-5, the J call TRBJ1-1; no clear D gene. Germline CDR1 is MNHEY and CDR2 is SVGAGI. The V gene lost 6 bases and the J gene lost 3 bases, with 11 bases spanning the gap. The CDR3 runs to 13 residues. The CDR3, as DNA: TGTGCCAGCAGCTACCTTACGGACACTGAAGCTTTCTTT. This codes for CASSYLTDTEAFF.

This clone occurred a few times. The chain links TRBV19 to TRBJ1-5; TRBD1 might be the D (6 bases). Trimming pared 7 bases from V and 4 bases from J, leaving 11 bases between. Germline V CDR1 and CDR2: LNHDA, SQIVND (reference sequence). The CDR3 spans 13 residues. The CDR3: CASTRQENQPQHF. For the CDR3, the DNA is TGTGCCAGTACCCGACAGGAGAATCAGCCCCAGCATTTT.

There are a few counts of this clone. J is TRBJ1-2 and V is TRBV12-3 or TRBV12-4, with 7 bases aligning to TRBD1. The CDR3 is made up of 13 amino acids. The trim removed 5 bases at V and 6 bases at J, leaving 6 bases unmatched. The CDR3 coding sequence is TGTGCCAGCAGTCAAGACAGGGAGGATGGCTACACCTTC. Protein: CASSQDREDGYTF.

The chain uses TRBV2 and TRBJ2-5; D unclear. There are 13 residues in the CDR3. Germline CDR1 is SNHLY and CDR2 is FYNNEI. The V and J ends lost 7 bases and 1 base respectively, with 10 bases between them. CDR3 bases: TGTGCCAGCATGAATGGCGGCCAAGAGACCCAGTACTTC. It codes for CASMNGGQETQYF.

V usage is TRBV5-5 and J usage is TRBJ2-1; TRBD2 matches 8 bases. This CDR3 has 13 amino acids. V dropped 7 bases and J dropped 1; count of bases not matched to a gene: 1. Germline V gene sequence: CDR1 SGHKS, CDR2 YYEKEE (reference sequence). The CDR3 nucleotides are TGTGCCAGCCAGCGGGAGTCCTACAATGAGCAGTTCTTC. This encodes CASQRESYNEQFF.